This is a list of T cell receptor beta chains from one sample in a study of chronic HIV infection and antiretroviral therapy. Each CDR3 protein is one row after TCRdb ran MiXCR on the 5' RACE reads. The repertoire holds more than 25,000 distinct CDR3 sequences, with 7.5% to 10% as singletons. Material for sequencing was peripheral blood. The receptors derive from an adult who had HIV and had not received antiretroviral therapy, or was an uninfected healthy control (not recorded which). Both conserved end residues are part of each CDR3. Fields, in order: CDR3 length, J gene, V gene, CDR3 protein.

len: 16
j_gene: TRBJ1-1
v_gene: TRBV6-2/TRBV6-3
CDR3aa: CASSYSVWTGWTEAFF

len: 16
j_gene: TRBJ1-3
v_gene: TRBV11-2
CDR3aa: CASSLGRSLSGNTIYF

len: 13
j_gene: TRBJ2-7
v_gene: TRBV20-1
CDR3aa: CSAREGGLYEQYF

len: 15
j_gene: TRBJ2-4
v_gene: TRBV5-8
CDR3aa: CASSLDSGLPNIQYF

len: 16
j_gene: TRBJ2-3
v_gene: TRBV20-1
CDR3aa: CSATGRLPSRTDTQYF

len: 14
j_gene: TRBJ2-4
v_gene: TRBV25-1
CDR3aa: CASSEEGSKNIQYF

len: 17
j_gene: TRBJ2-1
v_gene: TRBV10-2
CDR3aa: CASSAPGLAVSYNEQFF

len: 15
j_gene: TRBJ1-1
v_gene: TRBV20-1
CDR3aa: CSAPGGQIENTEAFF

len: 13
j_gene: TRBJ1-1
v_gene: TRBV6-1
CDR3aa: CASNPTGGPEAFF

len: 15
j_gene: TRBJ2-2
v_gene: TRBV4-1
CDR3aa: CASRFTRGATGELFF

len: 14
j_gene: TRBJ2-2
v_gene: TRBV10-3
CDR3aa: CAISRGKDTGELFF

len: 16
j_gene: TRBJ2-3
v_gene: TRBV7-9
CDR3aa: CASSFPLGGSTDTQYF

len: 15
j_gene: TRBJ1-2
v_gene: TRBV4-3
CDR3aa: CASSPETGQGNGYTF

len: 15
j_gene: TRBJ1-1
v_gene: TRBV25-1
CDR3aa: CASRTDGGRSTEAFF

len: 11
j_gene: TRBJ2-3
v_gene: TRBV25-1
CDR3aa: CAMGQTDTQYF

len: 16
j_gene: TRBJ2-3
v_gene: TRBV29-1
CDR3aa: CSVEKGWGFDTDTQYF

len: 16
j_gene: TRBJ2-3
v_gene: TRBV4-2
CDR3aa: CASSQERGVGTDTQYF

len: 15
j_gene: TRBJ2-2
v_gene: TRBV9
CDR3aa: CASSVTSGGAGELFF

len: 13
j_gene: TRBJ1-2
v_gene: TRBV5-1
CDR3aa: CASSWDRLRGYTF

len: 16
j_gene: TRBJ1-2
v_gene: TRBV11-2
CDR3aa: CASSLQGTGVIYGYTF

len: 16
j_gene: TRBJ1-1
v_gene: TRBV5-1
CDR3aa: CASSLVSGTLNTEAFF

len: 16
j_gene: TRBJ1-6
v_gene: TRBV12-3/TRBV12-4
CDR3aa: CASSLRTGRYNSPLHF